The 9 T cell receptor beta chains in this list originate from one sample, sequenced in a study of T cell responses to AZD1222 COVID-19 vaccine. Here immunoSEQ multiplex PCR was the method, and the copy in TCRdb shows in-frame clones only, minus some. The table has tens of thousands of clones, roughly 88% seen once. This sample comprised peripheral blood, obtained on day 0 of MenACWY control vaccination. These TCRs come from an adult in good health.

The chain uses TRBV19 and TRBJ1-2; D is possibly TRBD1 (6 bases). The germline CDR1 and CDR2 sequences are LNHDA and SQIVND (reference sequence). This CDR3 has 14 amino acids. Trimming took off 5 bases at V and 1 base at J, with 11 bases between the two ends. In DNA form, the CDR3 reads TGTGCCAGTAGTTCCCAGGGGTTTAACTATGGCTACACCTTC. It translates to CASSSQGFNYGYTF.

The chain joins TRBV6-2 or TRBV6-3 to TRBJ2-1; 10 positions agree with TRBD1. Germline CDR1 is MNHEY and CDR2 is SVGEGT. The J segment lost 8 bases and the V segment lost 5 bases, leaving 6 bases of the junction unmatched. The CDR3 has 14 amino acids. The CDR3 nucleotides read TGTGCCAGCAGTATTGGACAGGGGGTCTATGAGCAGTTCTTC. The encoded protein is CASSIGQGVYEQFF.

This clone was observed a single time. A far bigger clonotype differs at one base, so this is likely a read error. The same CDR3 arises from other DNA sequences in this sample as well. The chain has TRBV19 and TRBJ2-7; 8 positions agree with TRBD1. The V gene's germline CDR1 is LNHDA and CDR2 SQIVND (reference sequence). This CDR3 comprises 13 residues. With V trimmed by 8 bases and J by 5 bases, 8 bases remained unmatched. The CDR3 bases are TGTGCCAGTTGTTTGACAGGGGTCCACGAGCAGTACTTC. It encodes CASCLTGVHEQYF.

J is TRBJ2-7 and V is TRBV6-2 or TRBV6-3; no clear D. Trimming took off 4 bases at V and 5 bases at J, with 12 bases between the two ends. CDR3 length equals 13 residues. Germline CDR1 MNHEY, CDR2 SVGEGT. The chain's CDR3 is CASSSGLYHEQYF. In DNA, the CDR3 is TGTGCCAGCAGTTCGGGCCTTTATCACGAGCAGTACTTC.

V is TRBV19 and J is TRBJ2-2; TRBD1 might be the D (6 bases). This CDR3 is built from 15 residues. The germline CDR1 and CDR2 sequences are LNHDA and SQIVND (reference sequence). V was trimmed by 6 bases and J by 3 bases, leaving 14 bases between them. Here the CDR3 DNA reads TGTGCCAGTAGGAGGGGACAAGCTCACACCGGGGAGCTGTTTTTT. Protein: CASRRGQAHTGELFF.

This clone was seen a handful of times. The chain carries TRBV15 and TRBJ1-2; possibly TRBD1 for D (6 bases). Per germline, CDR1 LNHNV and CDR2 YYDKDF (reference sequence). Trimming left V 2 bases short and J 4 bases short, with 11 bases between. CDR3 size: 14 residues. The CDR3 DNA follows: TGTGCCACCAGCAGAAAACAGGGATCCTATGGCTACACCTTC. Its translation: CATSRKQGSYGYTF.

This chain joins TRBV18 and TRBJ2-5; D call uncertain. V gave up 3 bases and J gave up 3 bases, with 2 bases separating them. The CDR3 runs to 11 residues. The germline gives CDR1 KGHSH, CDR2 LQKENI. This chain's CDR3 is CASSPKETQYF. CDR3 coding DNA: TGTGCCAGCTCACCGAAAGAGACCCAGTACTTC. Complete variable domain (other parts from reference TRBV18 and TRBJ2-5): NAGVMQNPRHLVRRRGQEARLRCSPMKGHSHVYWYRQLPEEGLKFMVYLQKENIIDESGMPKERFSAEFPKEGPSILRIQQVVRGDSAAYFCASSPKETQYFGPGTRLLVL.

The chain is built from TRBV13 and TRBJ1-6, with no clear D. The V end was cut by 0 bases, the J end by 3 bases, with 9 bases between. The CDR3 contains 16 residues. Germline V gene data show CDR1 as PRHDT and CDR2 as FYEKMQ (reference sequence). The CDR3 coding sequence is TGTGCCAGCAGCTTAGGGGTACAGAGCTATAATTCACCCCTCCACTTT. Amino acids: CASSLGVQSYNSPLHF.

The chain recombines TRBV2 with TRBJ1-2; 8 bases match TRBD1. Trimming took 6 bases from V and 2 from J; bases not matched to a gene: 2. CDR3 length: 13 residues. The germline gives CDR1 SNHLY, CDR2 FYNNEI. Here the CDR3 reads CASRGQENYGYTF. The CDR3 DNA follows: TGTGCCAGCAGGGGACAGGAAAACTATGGCTACACCTTC.